This TCR beta chain was recorded in a study of monozygotic twins with cystic fibrosis. Notes on the study in general: Median Simpson clonality of 0.0095 suggested naive T cells predominated.

Looked up from germline, CDR1 is MDHEN and CDR2 is SYDVKM. Trimming cost V 8 bases and J 4 bases; bases outside gene matches: 7. The CDR3 is 14 amino acids. Of note for this clone: The target antigen is unknown.

The assay was immunoSEQ multiplex PCR, and TCRdb's table has in-frame clones only and misses some. The sample consists of around 30,000 clones, under 95% of them appearing once. Sample: blood. The chain uses TRBV28 and TRBJ1-2, with 10 positions matching TRBD1. This TCR derives from a girl aged 2-10 years with cystic fibrosis. This CDR3 reads CASFGQGGFYGYTF. CDR3 DNA: TGTGCCAGCTTTGGACAGGGGGGATTCTATGGCTACACCTTC.